This TCR beta chain was sequenced for a study of T cells in Graves' hyperthyroidism and ophthalmopathy. General study findings and limits: Among thyroid clonotypes expanded above 0.001, most also appeared in blood. Model-based prediction identified ophthalmopathy a median around 6.7 months prior to its onset.

Each patient was aged 18 to 65 and had newly diagnosed hyperthyroidism of under 2 months' duration. Trimming shortened V by 8 bases and J by 3 bases, and 19 bases separated the two germline ends. This CDR3 is 15 amino acids long. Per germline, CDR1 SGHTA and CDR2 FQGNSA. RNA transcripts yielded amplified TCR beta CDR3 regions. Using the HTBI primer set, a first-round RT-PCR was run on the TCR CDR3. One entry per CDR3 protein, called by TCRdb with MiXCR from the multiplex PCR reads. The sample has 300,000 or so distinct CDR3 sequences, around 20% seen once. Turning to this clonotype: Its specificity is unknown.

Sequencing used blood. The chain combines TRBV7-2 with TRBJ1-1; the D is unclear. This sequence was found in a woman aged 45-65 years with Graves' hyperthyroidism. The CDR3 DNA is TGTGCCAGCGGCGTAACGGTCCCGATCTACACTGAAGCTTTCTTT. Its protein is CASGVTVPIYTEAFF.